A selection of T cell receptor beta chains follows, all from one sample in a study of blood T cell repertoires in COVID-19. The assay was immunoSEQ multiplex PCR, and TCRdb's table has in-frame clones only and misses some. The sample has under 150,000 clones, about 83% seen once; the top ten hold 5.8%. Sequencing input: PBMCs or T cells enriched from blood (not recorded which). The source is a woman aged 45-65 years who had been exposed to COVID-19. CDR3s include the opening cysteine and the closing phenylalanine or tryptophan.

>TRBV6-6|TRBJ2-3
CASSYSFGSNQQYF
>TRBV2|TRBJ1-2
CASSQGRGTNYGYTF
>TRBV6-5|TRBJ1-1
CASSYTILAAEAFF
>TRBV9|TRBJ1-1
CASSAPGTANTEAFF
>TRBV6-5|TRBJ1-5
CASRRTGVGNQPQHF
>TRBV7-9|TRBJ2-7
CASSSRPYEQYF
>TRBV19|TRBJ1-4
CASSMRPGQGNEKLFF
>TRBV9|TRBJ2-7
CASSVSPGNEQYF
>TRBV3-1/TRBV3-2|TRBJ2-2
CASSQAPELFF
>TRBV7-6|TRBJ1-1
CASSLGMSRANTEAFF
>TRBV19|TRBJ2-1
CASSPPTPGNEQFF
>TRBV7-9|TRBJ1-1
CASSLQTGAEAFF
>TRBV6-5|TRBJ2-7
CASSYSGSSYEQYF
>TRBV5-4|TRBJ2-2
CASTRTQNTGELFF
>TRBV27|TRBJ1-5
CASRKLGTGGNQPQHF
>TRBV18|TRBJ1-1
CASSPVVVGGGFTEAFF
>TRBV9|TRBJ2-6
CASSVVTSGANVLTF
>TRBV6-5|TRBJ2-7
CASSRSSGRRNEQYF
>TRBV27|TRBJ2-5
CATRPLTGRPETQYF
>TRBV29-1|TRBJ1-1
CSVGLGGMNTEAFF
>TRBV18|TRBJ2-2
CASSSITGTLYTGELFF
>TRBV10-3|TRBJ2-5
CATSSTEETQYF